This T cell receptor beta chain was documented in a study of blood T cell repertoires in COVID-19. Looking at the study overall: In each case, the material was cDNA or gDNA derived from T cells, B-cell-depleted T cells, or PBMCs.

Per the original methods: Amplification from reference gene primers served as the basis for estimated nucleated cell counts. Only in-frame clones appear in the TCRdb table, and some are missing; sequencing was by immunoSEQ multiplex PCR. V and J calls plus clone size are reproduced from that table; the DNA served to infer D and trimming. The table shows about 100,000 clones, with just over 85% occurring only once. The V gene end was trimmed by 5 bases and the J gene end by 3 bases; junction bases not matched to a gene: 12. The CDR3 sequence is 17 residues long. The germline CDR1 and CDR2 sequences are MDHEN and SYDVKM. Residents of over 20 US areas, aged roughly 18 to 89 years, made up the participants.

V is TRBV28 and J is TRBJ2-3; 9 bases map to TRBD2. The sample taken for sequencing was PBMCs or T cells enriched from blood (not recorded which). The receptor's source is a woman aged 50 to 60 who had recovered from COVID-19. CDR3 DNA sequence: TGTGCCAGCAGTGGGCGGCGGGGGGGCCGTAAGACAGATACGCAGTATTTT. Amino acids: CASSGRRGGRKTDTQYF.